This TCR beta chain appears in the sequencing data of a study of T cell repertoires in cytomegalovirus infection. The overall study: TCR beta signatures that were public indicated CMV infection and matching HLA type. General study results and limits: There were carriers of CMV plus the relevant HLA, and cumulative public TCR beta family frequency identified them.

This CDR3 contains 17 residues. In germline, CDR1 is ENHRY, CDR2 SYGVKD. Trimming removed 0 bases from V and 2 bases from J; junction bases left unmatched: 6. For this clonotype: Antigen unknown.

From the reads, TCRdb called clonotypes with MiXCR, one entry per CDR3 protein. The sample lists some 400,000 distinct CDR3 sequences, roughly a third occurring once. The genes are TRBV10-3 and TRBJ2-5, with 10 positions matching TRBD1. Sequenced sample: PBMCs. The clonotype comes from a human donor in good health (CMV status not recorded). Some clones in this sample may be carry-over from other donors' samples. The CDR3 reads CAISESRDRGLQETQYF. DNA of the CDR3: TGTGCCATCAGTGAGTCGAGGGACAGGGGTCTTCAAGAGACCCAGTACTTC.